This T cell receptor (beta chain) was identified in a study of cytotoxic CD8 clonotypes in ibrutinib-treated CLL. Overall study context: Of the patients, some eleven were relapsed/refractory, over 14 treatment-naive and around 17 IGHV unmutated. Samples showed on average around 240,000 productive templates and 80,000 to 100,000 productive rearrangements.

The CDR3 spans 13 residues. Looked up from germline, CDR1 is GTSNPN and CDR2 is SVGIG (reference sequence). The trim removed 5 bases at V and 3 bases at J, leaving 5 bases unmatched. The table lists this clone with a few counts. Data came from immunoSEQ multiplex PCR; TCRdb stores just in-frame clones and leaves some out. This table has about 200,000 clones, roughly 65% appearing once. The TCR originated in a human donor with chronic lymphocytic leukemia. The chain couples TRBV30 to TRBJ2-7, with TRBD1 matching 9 bases. Sequencing used PBMCs, obtained after 12 months of ibrutinib treatment. This chain's CDR3 is CAWDRGMDYEQYF. The CDR3 DNA reads as TGTGCCTGGGACAGGGGGATGGACTACGAGCAGTACTTC. The full variable domain, rest sourced from reference TRBV30 and TRBJ2-7, is SQTIHQWPATLVQPVGSPLSLECTVEGTSNPNLYWYRQAAGRGLQLLFYSVGIGQISSEVPQNLSASRPQDRQFILSSKKLLLSDSGFYLCAWDRGMDYEQYFGPGTRLTVT.